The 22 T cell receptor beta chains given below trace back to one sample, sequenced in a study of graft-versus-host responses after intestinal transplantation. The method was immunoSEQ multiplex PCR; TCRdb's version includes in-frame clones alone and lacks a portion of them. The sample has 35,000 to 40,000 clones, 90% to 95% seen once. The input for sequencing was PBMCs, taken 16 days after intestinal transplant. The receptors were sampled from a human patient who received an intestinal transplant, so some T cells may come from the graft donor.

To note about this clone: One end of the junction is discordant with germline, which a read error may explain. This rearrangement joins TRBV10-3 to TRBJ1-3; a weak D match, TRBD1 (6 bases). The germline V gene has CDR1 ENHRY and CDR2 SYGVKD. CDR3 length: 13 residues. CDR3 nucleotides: TGTGCCATCAGTGGGACAGATGGAAACACCGTATATTTT. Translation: CAISGTDGNTVYF.

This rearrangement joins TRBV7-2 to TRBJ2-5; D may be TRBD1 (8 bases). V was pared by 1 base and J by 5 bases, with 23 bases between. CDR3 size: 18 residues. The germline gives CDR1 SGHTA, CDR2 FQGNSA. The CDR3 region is CASSLEGTGGENWETQYF. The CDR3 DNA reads TGTGCCAGCAGCTTAGAAGGAACAGGGGGGGAGAATTGGGAGACCCAGTACTTC. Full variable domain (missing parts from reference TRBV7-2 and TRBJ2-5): GAGVSQSPSNKVTEKGKDVELRCDPISGHTALYWYRQSLGQGLEFLIYFQGNSAPDKSGLPSDRFSAERTGGSVSTLTIQRTQQEDSAVYLCASSLEGTGGENWETQYFGPGTRLLVL.

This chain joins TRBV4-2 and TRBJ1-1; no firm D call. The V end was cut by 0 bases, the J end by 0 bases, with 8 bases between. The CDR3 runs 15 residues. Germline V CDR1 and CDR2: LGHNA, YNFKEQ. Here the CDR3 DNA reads TGTGCCAGCAGCCAAGATGGGAGCTTGAACACTGAAGCTTTCTTT. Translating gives CASSQDGSLNTEAFF.

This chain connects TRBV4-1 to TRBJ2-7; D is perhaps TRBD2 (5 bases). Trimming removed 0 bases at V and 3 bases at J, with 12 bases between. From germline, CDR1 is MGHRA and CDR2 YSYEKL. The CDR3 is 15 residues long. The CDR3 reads CASSQDNGDGYEQYF. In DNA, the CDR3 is TGCGCCAGCAGCCAAGATAACGGGGATGGCTACGAGCAGTACTTC.

In nucleotides, the CDR3 is TGCGCCAGCACCGTACTTAGCTCCTACGAGCAGTACTTC. This sequence encodes CASTVLSSYEQYF. The J gene is TRBJ2-7, the V gene TRBV10-2; D not resolved. Looked up from germline, CDR1 is WSHSY and CDR2 is SAAADI. Trimming pared 7 bases from V and 0 bases from J, leaving 10 bases between. CDR3 length equals 13 residues.

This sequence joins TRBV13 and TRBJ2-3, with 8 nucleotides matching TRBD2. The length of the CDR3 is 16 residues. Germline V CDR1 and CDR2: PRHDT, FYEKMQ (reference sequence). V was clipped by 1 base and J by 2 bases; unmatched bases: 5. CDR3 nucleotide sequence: TGTGCCAGCAGCTTAGAAGCGGGAGATCCCACAGATACGCAGTATTTT. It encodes CASSLEAGDPTDTQYF.

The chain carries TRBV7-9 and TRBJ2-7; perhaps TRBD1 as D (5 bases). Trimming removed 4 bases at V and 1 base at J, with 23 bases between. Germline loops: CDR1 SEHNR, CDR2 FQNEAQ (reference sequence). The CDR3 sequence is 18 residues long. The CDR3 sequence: CASSSYTTVKGKSYEQYF. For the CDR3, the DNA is TGTGCCAGCAGCTCATACACTACGGTGAAGGGGAAATCCTACGAGCAGTACTTC.

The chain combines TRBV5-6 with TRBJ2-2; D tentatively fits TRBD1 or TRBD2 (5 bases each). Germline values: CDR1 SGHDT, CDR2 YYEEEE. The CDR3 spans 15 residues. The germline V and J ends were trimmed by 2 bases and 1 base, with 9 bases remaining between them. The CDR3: CASSFGTENTGELFF. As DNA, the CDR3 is TGTGCCAGCAGCTTTGGGACCGAGAACACCGGGGAGCTGTTTTTT.

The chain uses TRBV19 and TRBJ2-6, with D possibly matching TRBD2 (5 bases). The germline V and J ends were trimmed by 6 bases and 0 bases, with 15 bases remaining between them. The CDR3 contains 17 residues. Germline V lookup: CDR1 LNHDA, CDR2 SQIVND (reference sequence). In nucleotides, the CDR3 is TGTGCCAGTAGCAATTTGCGCGGGTACTCTGGGGCCAACGTCCTGACTTTC. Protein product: CASSNLRGYSGANVLTF.

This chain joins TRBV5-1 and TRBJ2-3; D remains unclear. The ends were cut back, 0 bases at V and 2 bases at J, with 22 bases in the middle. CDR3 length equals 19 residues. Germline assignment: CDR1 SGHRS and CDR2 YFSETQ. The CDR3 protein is CASSLATVAASFYTDTQYF. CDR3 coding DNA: TGCGCCAGCAGCTTGGCGACGGTCGCCGCATCTTTTTACACAGATACGCAGTATTTT.

The DNA of the CDR3 is TGTGCCAGCAGTCTCCCGGGACTCCTCCAGTTCTTC. Translating it yields CASSLPGLLQFF. J is TRBJ2-1 and V is TRBV28, with TRBD2 as a possible D gene (6 bases). V was shortened by 5 bases and J by 13 bases, with 15 bases between the two germline ends. Per germline, CDR1 MDHEN and CDR2 SYDVKM. The CDR3 totals 12 residues.

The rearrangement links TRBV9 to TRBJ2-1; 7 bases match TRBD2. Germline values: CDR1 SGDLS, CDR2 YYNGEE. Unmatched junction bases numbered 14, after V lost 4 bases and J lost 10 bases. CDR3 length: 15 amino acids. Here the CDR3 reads CASSPEGIAGNEQFF. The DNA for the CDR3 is TGTGCCAGCAGCCCGGAAGGGATAGCGGGTAACGAGCAGTTCTTC.

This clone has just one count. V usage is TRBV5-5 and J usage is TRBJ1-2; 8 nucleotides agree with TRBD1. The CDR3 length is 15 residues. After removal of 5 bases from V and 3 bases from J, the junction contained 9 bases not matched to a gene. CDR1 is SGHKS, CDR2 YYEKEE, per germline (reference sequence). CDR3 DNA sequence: TGTGCCAGCAGTTATATACAGGGGGAGGACTATGGCTACACCTTC. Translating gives CASSYIQGEDYGYTF.

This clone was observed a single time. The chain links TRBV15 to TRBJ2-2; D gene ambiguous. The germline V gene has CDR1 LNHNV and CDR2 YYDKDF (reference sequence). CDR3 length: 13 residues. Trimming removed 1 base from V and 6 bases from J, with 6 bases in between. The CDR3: CATSRVGAGELFF. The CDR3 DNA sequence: TGTGCCACCAGCAGAGTTGGGGCCGGGGAGCTGTTTTTT. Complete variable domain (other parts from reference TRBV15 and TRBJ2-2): DAMVIQNPRYQVTQFGKPVTLSCSQTLNHNVMYWYQQKSSQAPKLLFHYYDKDFNNEADTPDNFQSRRPNTSFCFLDIRSPGLGDTAMYLCATSRVGAGELFFGEGSRLTVL.

The CDR3 DNA reads as TGTGCCAGCAGCCCGTGGTCGGGAGGGGGACAGTTCTTC. Protein: CASSPWSGGGQFF. This chain connects TRBV27 to TRBJ2-1, with 8 bases that match TRBD2. Germline loops: CDR1 MNHEY, CDR2 SMNVEV (reference sequence). CDR3 length equals 13 residues. The V and J ends lost 6 bases and 13 bases, in that order; junction bases with no gene match: 11.

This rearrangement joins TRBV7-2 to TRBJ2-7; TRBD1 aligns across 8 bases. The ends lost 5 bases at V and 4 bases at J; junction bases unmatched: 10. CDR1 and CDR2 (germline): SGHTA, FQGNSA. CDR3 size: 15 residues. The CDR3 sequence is CASSRITGGSYEQYF. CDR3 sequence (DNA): TGTGCCAGCAGCCGAATTACAGGGGGGTCGTACGAGCAGTACTTC.

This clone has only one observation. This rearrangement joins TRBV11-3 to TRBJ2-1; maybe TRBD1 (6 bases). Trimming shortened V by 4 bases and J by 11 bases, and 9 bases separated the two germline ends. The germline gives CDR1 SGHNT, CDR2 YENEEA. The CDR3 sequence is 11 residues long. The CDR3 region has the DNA TGTGCCAGCAGCTCCACAGGGAAGCAGTTCTTC. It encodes CASSSTGKQFF.

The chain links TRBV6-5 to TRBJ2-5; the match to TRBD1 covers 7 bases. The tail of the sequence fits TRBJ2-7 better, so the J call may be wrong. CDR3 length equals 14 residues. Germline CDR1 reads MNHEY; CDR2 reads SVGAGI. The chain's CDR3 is CASSYLRTGDEQYF. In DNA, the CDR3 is TGTGCCAGCAGTTACCTCCGGACAGGAGACGAGCAGTACTTC.

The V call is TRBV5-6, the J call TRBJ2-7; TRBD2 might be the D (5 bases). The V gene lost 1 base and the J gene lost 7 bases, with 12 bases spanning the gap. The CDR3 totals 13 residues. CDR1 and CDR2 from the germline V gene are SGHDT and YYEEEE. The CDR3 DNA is TGTGCCAGCAGCTTGAGAATTTGGGAGGAGCAGTACTTC. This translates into CASSLRIWEEQYF.

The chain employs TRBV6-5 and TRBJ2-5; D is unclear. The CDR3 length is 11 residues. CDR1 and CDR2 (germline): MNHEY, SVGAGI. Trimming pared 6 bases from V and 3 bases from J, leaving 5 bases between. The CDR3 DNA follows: TGTGCCAGCAGCCGGAAAGAGACCCAGTACTTC. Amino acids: CASSRKETQYF.

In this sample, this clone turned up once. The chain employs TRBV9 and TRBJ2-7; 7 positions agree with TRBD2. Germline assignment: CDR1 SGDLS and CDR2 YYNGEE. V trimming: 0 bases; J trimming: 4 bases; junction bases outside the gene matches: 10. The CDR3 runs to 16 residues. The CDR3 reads CASSVEVRESRYEQYF. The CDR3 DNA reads TGTGCCAGCAGCGTAGAGGTGCGGGAGTCACGGTACGAGCAGTACTTC.

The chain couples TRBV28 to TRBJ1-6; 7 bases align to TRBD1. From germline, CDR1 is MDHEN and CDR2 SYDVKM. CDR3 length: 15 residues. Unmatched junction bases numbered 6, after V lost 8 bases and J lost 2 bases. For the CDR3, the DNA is TGTGCCAGCTGGGGAGGGGGCACCTATAATTCACCCCTCCACTTT. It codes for CASWGGGTYNSPLHF.